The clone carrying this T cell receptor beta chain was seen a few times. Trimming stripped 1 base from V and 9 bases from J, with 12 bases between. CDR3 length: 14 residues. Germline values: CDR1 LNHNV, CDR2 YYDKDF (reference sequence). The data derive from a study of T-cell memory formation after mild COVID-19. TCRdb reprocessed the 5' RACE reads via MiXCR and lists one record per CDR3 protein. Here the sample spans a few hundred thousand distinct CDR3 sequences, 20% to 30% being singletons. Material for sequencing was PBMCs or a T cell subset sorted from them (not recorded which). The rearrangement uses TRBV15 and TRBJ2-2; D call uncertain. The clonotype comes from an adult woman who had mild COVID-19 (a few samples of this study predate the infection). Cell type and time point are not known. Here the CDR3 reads CATSRVLGNRELFF. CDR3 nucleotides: TGTGCCACCAGCAGAGTATTGGGTAACCGGGAGCTGTTTTTT.